This TCR beta chain was observed in a study of cytomegalovirus exposure and HLA in healthy donors (dated by TCRdb to about 2017). For the wider study: An earlier analysis of 550 to 700 of the donors reported approximately 290 Gb of sequence data and some 120 million unique TCR beta sequences from 150 million to 200 million T cells. An early release that covered fewer than 750 HLA-typed donors contained 300 to 350 gigabases of sequencing data and about 84 million unique TCR sequences. The genetic ancestry cluster associated with self-reported Caucasian donors included over 80% of the roughly 400 genotyped donors. The study aimed to test whether signatures of past pathogen exposure could be identified by cataloging public T cell receptors. The study used immunosequencing to profile the T cell repertoires of approximately 630 subjects and linked those repertoires to cytomegalovirus serostatus. Along with the approximately 670-subject first cohort, a separate validation cohort of over 90 different subjects was used. High-throughput TCR immunosequencing, statistical association of individual TCRs with disease status, and machine learning were combined to predict cytomegalovirus infection status. A later analysis re-examined previously published TCR beta repertoires from several hundred donors and added high-resolution HLA genotyping to investigate patterns of TCR occurrence. In the later analysis, no new phenotypic data were used to find candidate immune exposures; instead, reliance was placed on TCR beta sequences and their occurrence across donors. To decide whether each TCR beta V gene segment behaved as functional or pseudogenic, an earlier analysis of approximately 590 of the donors relied on high-throughput TCR beta sequencing. Donor age, sex, ethnicity and CMV serostatus were collected together with the repertoire data. A later genetic analysis used genome-wide SNP genotypes for about 55% of the 666 donors, treating that subset as a discovery cohort. Every repertoire in the discovery cohort had been generated on one and the same sequencing platform. Class I and class II HLA loci were covered by the typing at four-digit resolution. Typing coverage varied by locus: roughly 629-630 donors for A, B, C, DRB1 and DQB1; some 520 for DQA1; over 600 for DPA1; approximately 470 for DPB1. Four or five DR-DQ haplotypes were handled as single units for association and clustering because linkage in the cohort was strong. Across about 380 genotyped donors of the cohort, an average of about 240,000 unique TCR beta nucleotide sequences per donor were sequenced, and roughly a sixth of those sequences were non-productive.

To note about this clone: Its binding antigen is unknown. Base qualities are not at hand, and no much larger clone is one base apart.

What the research found in general, with its limitations: A later analysis found that HLA-associated TCR beta chains were more clonally expanded and had lower generation probabilities than equally common non-associated chains. HLA typing was unavailable for some donors at each locus, so association tests used only the typed subset. A group of highly shared sequence variants was considered likely to be a technical artifact of the sequencing pipeline. According to a later analysis, most CMV-associated TCR beta chains appeared to be HLA-restricted, and the HLA associations seemed to be driven largely by CMV exposure. About 17 rarely observed V segments, including chromosome 9 orphons, were excluded from the earlier analysis of approximately 500 of the donors because counts were too low. A few of the identified cytomegalovirus-associated TCR beta chains were confirmed in vitro to be specific for cytomegalovirus antigens. Strong co-occurrence of HLA alleles, especially DR and DQ, made assigning TCR associations to individual alleles difficult. In a later genetic analysis, a missense DCLRE1C variant was associated with V-gene and J-gene trimming of TCR beta chains, and the association was replicated in an independent cohort. In the study, about 150 TCR beta chains were listed as associated with cytomegalovirus. In a later analysis, TCR association rates were found to vary across HLA loci, with the most associated TCRs seen for DRB1 alleles and the fewest for HLA-C alleles. Some IMGT-functional V segments, including TRBV6-2 and TRBV6-3, could not be told apart with the 87-base-pair reads, so those segments were excluded. In a later analysis, several top co-occurrence clusters were reported to appear linked to parvovirus B19, influenza, CMV and Epstein-Barr virus. Across donors, most TCR sequences were observed very rarely, whereas some public TCRs were present in many individuals. The cohort was sequenced for TCR beta chains only, and without alpha or paired-chain data the features that could be detected were limited. A later genetic analysis reported fewer N-insertions in productive TCRs among donors in an Asian-associated ancestry cluster than the roughly 700-donor mean. A later analysis associated about 17,000 TCR beta sequences with specific HLA alleles at a false discovery rate of 0.05. A further reported finding was that TCR beta sequences accurately predicted the HLA-A and HLA-B alleles for most subjects in the first cohort. According to the authors, the approach could potentially be generalized to other disease states and immunological phenotypes. Correlated functional status among segregating V segments might be attributable to linkage disequilibrium, but an unknown experimental factor could not be ruled out. For the cohort, immune exposure information was limited to CMV serostatus. In an earlier analysis of approximately 590 of the donors, most TCR beta V segments appeared in productive rearrangements about 87% or about 30% of the time, broadly matching IMGT annotations. The classifier was reported to diagnose cytomegalovirus status with high specificity and sensitivity in both the original and validation cohorts. Sequencing depth was assumed to be roughly uniform across donors in the presence/absence analyses, though that assumption may not hold.

V is reduced by 0 bases and J by 2 bases, leaving a spacing of 3 bases between them. There are 12 amino acids in the CDR3, from cysteine to phenylalanine inclusive. Only CDR3 DNA remains: 36 bases, in frame from the first base. CDR1 SGHNT and CDR2 YYREEE were looked up in the germline V gene (reference sequence). The library was obtained by the immunoSEQ multiplex PCR assay. A mixture of 60 forward primers for TCR Vbeta segments and 13 reverse primers for TCR Jbeta segments was used in the multiplex PCR. Amplification of the CDR3 region of rearranged TCR beta genes was performed with a multiplex PCR assay on genomic DNA. On the Illumina HiSeq System, the amplified TCR beta libraries were sequenced as 87-base-pair reads. In the paper's pipeline: In a later analysis, 70 million to 95 million unique TCR beta chains were counted across the 500 to 850 repertoires, and roughly 11 million of these chains were shared by at least two donors. A nearest-neighbor algorithm error-corrected the raw reads and collapsed the reads into unique sequences, merging closely related sequences to remove PCR and sequencing errors. V, D and J gene segments were assigned by aligning CDR3 sequences to IMGT reference sequences. For a sequence to be retained, a match of at least six nucleotides was required to both a V gene segment and a J gene segment. Rearrangements were called productive when the CDR3 lacked stop codons and stayed in frame with V and J; all others were non-productive. Following IMGT convention, CDR3 was defined as the stretch from the second conserved V-encoded cysteine to the conserved J-encoded phenylalanine. The earlier analysis of 587 of the donors excluded sequences that lacked an unambiguous match to a single V gene segment. An earlier analysis of a few hundred of the donors called V segments functional above 56.7% productive rearrangements and segregating when the between-donor standard deviation exceeded 5%. To diagnose cytomegalovirus status from the catalog of TCR beta chain sequences, a statistical classification framework was built. V and J gene assignment, in a later analysis, came from comparing TCR nucleotide sequences with IMGT/GENE-DB human TR gene sequences. In a later analysis, CDR3 sequences and most-parsimonious VDJ recombination scenarios were assigned using the TCRdist pipeline. In a later analysis, each TCR beta chain was defined by its CDR3 amino acid sequence together with its V-gene family, and reads lacking a unique V-gene family were excluded. In a later analysis, 450 to 600 highly shared, low-generation-probability nucleotide sequences were removed to address suspected cross-contamination and a sequencing artifact. A later analysis calculated a clonal expansion index for each public chain from normalized within-repertoire ranks of inferred template counts. In a later analysis, generation probabilities were computed using a VDJ recombination model fitted to out-of-frame rearrangements, and the results were checked against IGoR. A later analysis scored TCR-TCR, TCR-HLA and TCR-CMV co-occurrence with hypergeometric tests, applying a repertoire-size bias correction to TCR pairs. False discovery rates were estimated in a later analysis by permuting HLA or CMV assignments 20 times. In a later analysis, co-occurring TCRs were grouped using DBSCAN, with TCRdist sequence similarity added in when clustering inside HLA-allele-positive subsets. Repertoires with fewer than 30,000 or more than 120,000 public chains, plus five repertoires with anomalous nucleotide sharing, were excluded from co-occurrence clustering. Held by TCRdb, this immuneACCESS table contains in-frame sequences only and omits some clones. Under half of the omission traces to an unresolved V gene where checked; the cause of the rest is unknown. That table furnishes V, J and clone size, whereas the DNA furnished D and trimming. The sample table lists about 130,000 clones, approximately 85% of them with a count of one. The ten biggest clones cover about 1.8% of the sample.

In total, approximately 610 healthy bone marrow donors made up the cohort. Cohort members were all nominally healthy when sampled, although unrecorded immune exposures were likely present. The donor tested CMV seronegative, placing the donor among the roughly 350 seronegative members of the cohort. Each donor provided a peripheral blood sample, and peripheral blood mononuclear cells were used for TCR beta sequencing. Genomic DNA extraction from the blood cell samples was performed with the Qiagen DNeasy Blood Extraction Kit. The chain is assembled from TRBV5-4 and TRBJ2-7, with no D gene named confidently. What was sequenced was PBMCs. This clonotype originated in a boy aged 10-17 years in good health and CMV-seronegative. Here is the DNA: TGTGCCAGCAGCTTGGACACCTACGAGCAGTACTTC. Its protein reads: CASSLDTYEQYF.